The clone carrying this T cell receptor (beta chain) was picked up many times. Its target is unknown. The CDR3 loop spans 16 amino acids. V lost 3 bases and J 5 bases, leaving 19 bases between the germline ends. Germline V gene lookup returns CDR1 MNHEY and CDR2 SVGAGI. The sample originates from a study of CD8+CD57+ T cells in acquired aplastic anemia. The study's findings and limits: Patients and controls had in common approximately 30 CD8+ CDR3 sequences.

CDR3 and TCR beta VDJ profiling relied on genomic DNA as the template. TCRdb processed the reads anew with MiXCR; each CDR3 protein has one entry. In the table there are roughly 250,000 distinct CDR3 sequences, around 46% of which are singletons. Flow cytometry had shown expanded CD8+CD57+ cells in the patients chosen for sequencing. The chain has TRBV6-5 and TRBJ2-5, with unresolved D. This TCR was recovered from a human donor with aplastic anemia. The source material was sorted CD4+, CD8+, or CD8+CD57+ T cells (not recorded which) from PBMCs. Here the CDR3 reads CASSYSSGSTLETQYF. Written as DNA, the CDR3 is TGTGCCAGCAGTTATTCGTCAGGCTCGACGTTGGAGACCCAGTACTTC.